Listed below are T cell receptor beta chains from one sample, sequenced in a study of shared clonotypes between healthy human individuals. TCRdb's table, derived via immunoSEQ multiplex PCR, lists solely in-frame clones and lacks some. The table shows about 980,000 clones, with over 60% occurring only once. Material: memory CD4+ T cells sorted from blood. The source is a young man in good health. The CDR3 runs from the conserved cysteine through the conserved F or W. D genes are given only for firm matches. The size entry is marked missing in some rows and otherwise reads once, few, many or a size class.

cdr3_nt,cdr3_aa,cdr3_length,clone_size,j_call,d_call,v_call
TGCGCCAGCAGCAGAGGGGCCGAAACAGATACGCAGTATTTT,CASSRGAETDTQYF,14,-,TRBJ2-3,-,TRBV5-1
TGTGCCAGCAGTGAACTCAGGGCTACAGATACGCAGTATTTT,CASSELRATDTQYF,14,-,TRBJ2-3,-,TRBV2
TGTGCCAGCAGTGAACGGGGACAGGGGCGGTCAGATACGCAGTATTTT,CASSERGQGRSDTQYF,16,-,TRBJ2-3,TRBD1,TRBV2
TGTGCCAGCAGTTACACCAGGGAACTGTACGAGCAGTACTTC,CASSYTRELYEQYF,14,-,TRBJ2-7,-,TRBV6-5
TGCGCCAGCAGCCAAGATTTGCAGGGCCCCACAGATACGCAGTATTTT,CASSQDLQGPTDTQYF,16,-,TRBJ2-3,-,TRBV4-3
TGTGCCAGCAGCCCAAAACAGGGACAACTCATCGGTGCTACGCAGTATTTT,CASSPKQGQLIGATQYF,17,many,TRBJ2-3,-,TRBV9
TGCAGCGTAGAGGGGAAAACTGAAGCTTTCTTT,CSVEGKTEAFF,11,once,TRBJ1-1,-,TRBV29-1
TGCGCCAGCAGCTTGGCCCACGGGACTAGCGGGGGCCGCACAGATACGCAGTATTTT,CASSLAHGTSGGRTDTQYF,19,few,TRBJ2-3,TRBD2,TRBV5-1
TGTGCCAGCAGCCCCAGGGAGGGTAGCAATCAGCCCCAGCATTTT,CASSPREGSNQPQHF,15,-,TRBJ1-5,-,TRBV7-8
TGTGCCAGCAGTGGTGCCCGGGAAGGGAATGAGCAGTTCTTC,CASSGAREGNEQFF,14,few,TRBJ2-1,-,TRBV2
TGTGCCAGCAGGATTAGCGGGAGTTCCACAGATACGCAGTATTTT,CASRISGSSTDTQYF,15,-,TRBJ2-3,TRBD2,TRBV7-6
TGTGCCTGGAGTGTATTTCCGGGGAACACTGAAGCTTTCTTT,CAWSVFPGNTEAFF,14,few,TRBJ1-1,-,TRBV30
TGTGCCAGTAGTATAGCGGGGAGGAGCGCAACTAATGAAAAACTGTTTTTT,CASSIAGRSATNEKLFF,17,-,TRBJ1-4,-,TRBV19
TGTGCCAGCAGTGAAGCGCTGGCGAGCAAGGTTGGAGATACGCAGTATTTT,CASSEALASKVGDTQYF,17,-,TRBJ2-3,-,TRBV6-1
TGCGCCAGCACGGGGAGGGGACAGGGCTTCGGGGAGCTGTTTTTT,CASTGRGQGFGELFF,15,-,TRBJ2-2,TRBD1,TRBV5-1
TGTGCCAGCAGTTACTCGAGGCAGGGGGGTAGGAATGGCTACACCTTC,CASSYSRQGGRNGYTF,16,-,TRBJ1-2,TRBD1,TRBV6-5
TGTGCCAGCAACCCAAGGCTAGAACCGAACACCGGGGAGCTGTTTTTT,CASNPRLEPNTGELFF,16,-,TRBJ2-2,-,TRBV11-2
TGTGCCAGCAGCGAAAATAGCCGGAATGAGCAGTTCTTC,CASSENSRNEQFF,13,-,TRBJ2-1,-,TRBV5-4
TGCGCCAGCAGCCAGGCAGGGAACACCGGGGAGCTGTTTTTT,CASSQAGNTGELFF,14,-,TRBJ2-2,-,TRBV4-1
TGTGCCAGCAGGGGACAGGGTTTTAACACCGGGGAGCTGTTTTTT,CASRGQGFNTGELFF,15,-,TRBJ2-2,TRBD1,TRBV2
TGTGCCAGCATCCCAGGGGGAAGCTCCTACGAGCAGTACTTC,CASIPGGSSYEQYF,14,-,TRBJ2-7,TRBD1,TRBV6-1
TGTGCTAGTGGTTTGGACGGGGGAGGCACAGATACGCAGTATTTT,CASGLDGGGTDTQYF,15,-,TRBJ2-3,-,TRBV12-5